This T cell receptor (beta chain) comes out of a study of cytomegalovirus exposure and HLA in healthy donors. 13 Jbeta primers and 60 Vbeta primers were used for the PCR. Using immunoSEQ multiplex PCR, the repertoire was profiled, and TCRdb retains in-frame clones only, with some absent. This table holds about 240,000 clones, about 85% found once. Overall study findings and caveats: Further analysis, carried out later, found HLA-associated TCR beta chains more clonally expanded than equally common other chains.

As for this clone: Its antigen is not identified.

V shed 4 bases and J 7 bases; nucleotides not matched to a gene: 12. The germline CDR1 and CDR2 sequences are SGDLS and YYNGEE. The CDR3 length is 15 residues. The sequence derives from a girl aged 2-15 years in good health and CMV-seronegative. V gene TRBV9 combines with J gene TRBJ1-2; 8 bases match TRBD1. The specimen sequenced was PBMCs. CDR3 DNA: TGTGCCAGCAGCCTACCGGGACAGGCTGGTCGTGGCTACACCTTC. This encodes CASSLPGQAGRGYTF.